This is a list of T cell receptor beta chains from one sample in a study of beta chain features in type 1 diabetes. Data came from immunoSEQ multiplex PCR; TCRdb stores just in-frame clones and leaves some out. The table lists 250,000 to 350,000 clones, around 15% of them singletons. Sequencing used central memory CD4+ T cells from blood. These receptor sequences come from a man aged 25 to 40 in good health. Both conserved end residues are part of each CDR3. D genes are given only for firm matches. Clone size, where shown, is once, few, many, or a class for clones that have expanded.

v_call: TRBV10-2; j_call: TRBJ2-7; d_call: TRBD2; clone_size: few; cdr3_nt: TGCGCCAGCAATCCTAGCGGGGGCTACGAGCAGTACTTC; cdr3_aa: CASNPSGGYEQYF
v_call: TRBV29-1; j_call: TRBJ1-1; d_call: -; clone_size: -; cdr3_nt: TGCAGCGTGGGGGGCGGTGGGACCAGGAGTTTCTTT; cdr3_aa: CSVGGGGTRSFF
v_call: TRBV6-5; j_call: TRBJ1-4; d_call: TRBD1; clone_size: -; cdr3_nt: TGTGCCAGCAGTGGCTACAGGGGGAGTAATGAAAAACTGTTTTTT; cdr3_aa: CASSGYRGSNEKLFF
v_call: TRBV7-9; j_call: TRBJ2-3; d_call: TRBD1; clone_size: -; cdr3_nt: TGTGCCAGCAGCTCCCGGACAGGCCCCTTTTGGCTTTCGGATACGCAGTATTTT; cdr3_aa: CASSSRTGPFWLSDTQYF
v_call: TRBV4-2; j_call: TRBJ2-2; d_call: -; clone_size: few; cdr3_nt: TGTGCCAGCAGCCAAGTCCAGAAGTTAACCGGGGAGCTGTTTTTT; cdr3_aa: CASSQVQKLTGELFF
v_call: TRBV7-2; j_call: TRBJ2-3; d_call: -; clone_size: few; cdr3_nt: TGTGCCAGCAGCTTAGGCGGGCCTCCCACAGATACGCAGTATTTT; cdr3_aa: CASSLGGPPTDTQYF
v_call: TRBV29-1; j_call: TRBJ1-3; d_call: -; clone_size: few; cdr3_nt: TGCAGCGTTGATTCCGGAAACACCATATATTTT; cdr3_aa: CSVDSGNTIYF
v_call: TRBV10-3; j_call: TRBJ1-2; d_call: -; clone_size: -; cdr3_nt: TGTGCCATCAGCACAGGACAGTCCACCTATGGCTACACCTTC; cdr3_aa: CAISTGQSTYGYTF
v_call: TRBV18; j_call: TRBJ2-1; d_call: TRBD2; clone_size: -; cdr3_nt: TGTGCCAGCTCACAAGATTCCGGGGGACTAGCGGGAGCTCATGAGCAGTTCTTC; cdr3_aa: CASSQDSGGLAGAHEQFF
v_call: TRBV10-3; j_call: TRBJ2-3; d_call: -; clone_size: -; cdr3_nt: TGTGCCATCAGTGGGAGTTCTGCAGATACGCAGTATTTT; cdr3_aa: CAISGSSADTQYF
v_call: TRBV5-1; j_call: TRBJ2-4; d_call: -; clone_size: -; cdr3_nt: TGCGCCAGCAGCTTGCCAGGAGGGAGGCAAAACATTCAGTACTTC; cdr3_aa: CASSLPGGRQNIQYF
v_call: TRBV28; j_call: TRBJ2-1; d_call: TRBD2; clone_size: -; cdr3_nt: TGTGCCAGCAGTCCGCCGGGACTAGAAGGGAATGAGCAGTTCTTC; cdr3_aa: CASSPPGLEGNEQFF
v_call: TRBV4-1; j_call: TRBJ2-1; d_call: TRBD2; clone_size: -; cdr3_nt: TGCGCCAGTCTACCTCGACTAGCGGGGGTGTACAATGAGCAGTTCTTC; cdr3_aa: CASLPRLAGVYNEQFF
v_call: TRBV7-2; j_call: TRBJ1-3; d_call: -; clone_size: few; cdr3_nt: TGTGCCAGCAGCTTAGGGCAGACTGGAAACACCATATATTTT; cdr3_aa: CASSLGQTGNTIYF
v_call: TRBV28; j_call: TRBJ2-1; d_call: TRBD2; clone_size: -; cdr3_nt: TGTGCCAGCAGTCCAACAGAGGCGGGAGGGTATGAGCAGTTCTTC; cdr3_aa: CASSPTEAGGYEQFF
v_call: TRBV5-1; j_call: TRBJ1-1; d_call: -; clone_size: few; cdr3_nt: TGCGCCAGCAGCTTAAAGGGCCAGTTTACTTTCTTT; cdr3_aa: CASSLKGQFTFF
v_call: TRBV14; j_call: TRBJ2-5; d_call: -; clone_size: -; cdr3_nt: TGTGCCAGCAGCCAGTGGGGGGAGACCCAGTACTTC; cdr3_aa: CASSQWGETQYF
v_call: TRBV23-1; j_call: TRBJ1-5; d_call: -; clone_size: -; cdr3_nt: TGCGCCAGCAGCCAAGATCAAGCACAGGGAGGCAATCAGCCCCAGCATTTT; cdr3_aa: CASSQDQAQGGNQPQHF
v_call: TRBV10-3; j_call: TRBJ2-6; d_call: TRBD2; clone_size: few; cdr3_nt: TGTGCCAGCACCGGGACTAGCGGTTACTCTGGGGCCAACGTCCTGACTTTC; cdr3_aa: CASTGTSGYSGANVLTF
v_call: TRBV2; j_call: TRBJ2-3; d_call: TRBD1; clone_size: -; cdr3_nt: TGTGCCAGCAAGGGACAGGGGGGAACAGATACGCAGTATTTT; cdr3_aa: CASKGQGGTDTQYF
v_call: TRBV11-2; j_call: TRBJ1-2; d_call: TRBD1; clone_size: -; cdr3_nt: TGTGCCAGCAGCTTAGCGCGGACAGGGTATGGCTACACCTTC; cdr3_aa: CASSLARTGYGYTF
v_call: TRBV27; j_call: TRBJ2-7; d_call: -; clone_size: many; cdr3_nt: TGTGCCAGCCCAAGGTCAGGACGGAGGAGCTCCTACGAGCAGTACTTC; cdr3_aa: CASPRSGRRSSYEQYF
v_call: TRBV11-2; j_call: TRBJ2-4; d_call: TRBD1; clone_size: -; cdr3_nt: TGTGCCAGCAGCAGCGGGACAGGGAAGGTCATTCAGTACTTC; cdr3_aa: CASSSGTGKVIQYF
v_call: TRBV5-1; j_call: TRBJ2-1; d_call: -; clone_size: -; cdr3_nt: TGCGCCAGCAGCTTTCGGGTCGTCGGGATTTACAATGAGCAGTTCTTC; cdr3_aa: CASSFRVVGIYNEQFF
v_call: TRBV5-1; j_call: TRBJ2-2; d_call: TRBD2; clone_size: few; cdr3_nt: TGCGCCAGCAGGACTAGCGGGAGTTCGGCCCCCGGGGAGCTGTTTTTT; cdr3_aa: CASRTSGSSAPGELFF
v_call: TRBV5-8; j_call: TRBJ2-7; d_call: -; clone_size: few; cdr3_nt: TGTGCCAGCAGTTATGCCAACCCCTACGAGCAGTACTTC; cdr3_aa: CASSYANPYEQYF
v_call: TRBV6-6; j_call: TRBJ1-5; d_call: -; clone_size: many; cdr3_nt: TGTGCCAGCAGCACAGGGTTGGGGCGTAATCAGCCCCAGCATTTT; cdr3_aa: CASSTGLGRNQPQHF
v_call: TRBV7-2; j_call: TRBJ1-2; d_call: -; clone_size: -; cdr3_nt: TGTGCCAGCAGCTTCGAAGTGCATGGCTACACCTTC; cdr3_aa: CASSFEVHGYTF
v_call: TRBV25-1; j_call: TRBJ2-5; d_call: -; clone_size: -; cdr3_nt: TGTGCCAGCAGTGACTGGGTTCAAGAGACCCAGTACTTC; cdr3_aa: CASSDWVQETQYF
v_call: TRBV7-2; j_call: TRBJ2-5; d_call: -; clone_size: -; cdr3_nt: TGTGCCAGCAGCCCAGCGGGTCTTAGTGGGAAAGAGACCCAGTACTTC; cdr3_aa: CASSPAGLSGKETQYF
v_call: TRBV6-1; j_call: TRBJ1-2; d_call: TRBD1; clone_size: few; cdr3_nt: TGTGCCAGCAGGCGGGGACAGGGAATGGGTGGCTACACCTTC; cdr3_aa: CASRRGQGMGGYTF
v_call: TRBV9; j_call: TRBJ1-3; d_call: -; clone_size: -; cdr3_nt: TGTGCCAGCAGCCAAGCGACAGGAAACACCATATATTTT; cdr3_aa: CASSQATGNTIYF
v_call: TRBV14; j_call: TRBJ1-1; d_call: -; clone_size: -; cdr3_nt: TGTGCCAGCAGTCTAGGGTCGAGGACTGAAGCTTTCTTT; cdr3_aa: CASSLGSRTEAFF
v_call: TRBV30; j_call: TRBJ2-6; d_call: TRBD1; clone_size: -; cdr3_nt: TGTGCCTGGAGTGGGACAGGGCTCCTCCTGACTTTC; cdr3_aa: CAWSGTGLLLTF
v_call: TRBV6-5; j_call: TRBJ1-4; d_call: -; clone_size: few; cdr3_nt: TGTGCCAGCAGTAGGACGCGTAATGAAAAACTGTTTTTT; cdr3_aa: CASSRTRNEKLFF
v_call: TRBV5-6; j_call: TRBJ2-3; d_call: -; clone_size: -; cdr3_nt: TGTGCCAGCAGCTCCGGACCACTCAGCACAGATACGCAGTATTTT; cdr3_aa: CASSSGPLSTDTQYF
v_call: TRBV10-3; j_call: TRBJ2-1; d_call: TRBD2; clone_size: few; cdr3_nt: TGTGCCACCCTAGCGGGATTAGGGAAGAATGAGCAGTTCTTC; cdr3_aa: CATLAGLGKNEQFF
v_call: TRBV7-9; j_call: TRBJ2-3; d_call: TRBD1; clone_size: few; cdr3_nt: TGTGCCAGCAGCACAGACAGGGATGGAGATACGCAGTATTTT; cdr3_aa: CASSTDRDGDTQYF
v_call: TRBV7-2; j_call: TRBJ1-1; d_call: -; clone_size: many; cdr3_nt: TGTGCCAGCAGCCCCCAGGGCTTGAACACTGAAGCTTTCTTT; cdr3_aa: CASSPQGLNTEAFF
v_call: TRBV18; j_call: TRBJ1-2; d_call: -; clone_size: -; cdr3_nt: TGTGCCAGCTCACAATTCGACAGGCCTACTAACTATGGCTACACCTTC; cdr3_aa: CASSQFDRPTNYGYTF
v_call: TRBV4-1; j_call: TRBJ1-3; d_call: -; clone_size: many; cdr3_nt: TGCGCCAGCAGCCAAGATCTTCCGGCCCGATCTGGAAACACCATATATTTT; cdr3_aa: CASSQDLPARSGNTIYF
v_call: TRBV5-1; j_call: TRBJ2-3; d_call: -; clone_size: -; cdr3_nt: TGCGCCAGCAGCTTGATAAATGGACTCGCGGCTGCGCAGTATTTT; cdr3_aa: CASSLINGLAAAQYF
v_call: TRBV6-6; j_call: TRBJ1-2; d_call: -; clone_size: -; cdr3_nt: TGTGCCAGCAGTTACTCGAGGACGGCGAATGGCTACACCTTC; cdr3_aa: CASSYSRTANGYTF
v_call: TRBV6-1; j_call: TRBJ1-1; d_call: -; clone_size: -; cdr3_nt: TGTGCCAGCAATGACCCGCCGGGGCACACTGAAGCTTTCTTT; cdr3_aa: CASNDPPGHTEAFF
v_call: TRBV2; j_call: TRBJ1-5; d_call: -; clone_size: -; cdr3_nt: TGTGCCAGCAGTCCGGACCGGTGGGGCAATCAGCCCCAGCATTTT; cdr3_aa: CASSPDRWGNQPQHF
v_call: TRBV19; j_call: TRBJ2-3; d_call: TRBD2; clone_size: -; cdr3_nt: TGTGCCAGTAGTCGGCTAGCGGGAAGCACAGATACGCAGTATTTT; cdr3_aa: CASSRLAGSTDTQYF
v_call: TRBV14; j_call: TRBJ1-2; d_call: TRBD1; clone_size: -; cdr3_nt: TGTGCCAGCAGCCAACGCAGGGGGGAGTATGGCTACACCTTC; cdr3_aa: CASSQRRGEYGYTF